This note documents a single T cell receptor beta chain sequence. Its antigen is as yet unknown. TCRdb ran MiXCR on the reads and lists one entry per CDR3 protein. The sample yields about 830,000 distinct CDR3 sequences, approximately 29% seen once. This entry belongs to a study of T cell repertoires in cytomegalovirus infection. Study findings and constraints: Based on cumulative public TCR beta family frequency, carriers of CMV plus the relevant HLA were identified. HLA-C-restricted TCR beta clonotypes specific for CMV led the ex vivo response.

This TCR was recovered from a human donor in good health (CMV status not recorded). Some clones in this sample may be carry-over from other donors' samples. The sequenced sample was cultured CD8+ T cells from PBMCs, obtained from culture after CMV antigen stimulation.

Here the CDR3 reads CASSEYYLGTMNTEAFF. DNA for the CDR3: TGTGCCAGCAGTGAATATTACTTGGGGACCATGAACACTGAAGCTTTCTTT. J is TRBJ1-1 and V is TRBV25-1; possibly TRBD1 for D (5 bases). V was shortened by 0 bases and J by 0 bases, with 14 bases between the two germline ends. CDR1 is MGHDK, CDR2 SYGVNS, per germline. The CDR3 loop spans 17 amino acids.